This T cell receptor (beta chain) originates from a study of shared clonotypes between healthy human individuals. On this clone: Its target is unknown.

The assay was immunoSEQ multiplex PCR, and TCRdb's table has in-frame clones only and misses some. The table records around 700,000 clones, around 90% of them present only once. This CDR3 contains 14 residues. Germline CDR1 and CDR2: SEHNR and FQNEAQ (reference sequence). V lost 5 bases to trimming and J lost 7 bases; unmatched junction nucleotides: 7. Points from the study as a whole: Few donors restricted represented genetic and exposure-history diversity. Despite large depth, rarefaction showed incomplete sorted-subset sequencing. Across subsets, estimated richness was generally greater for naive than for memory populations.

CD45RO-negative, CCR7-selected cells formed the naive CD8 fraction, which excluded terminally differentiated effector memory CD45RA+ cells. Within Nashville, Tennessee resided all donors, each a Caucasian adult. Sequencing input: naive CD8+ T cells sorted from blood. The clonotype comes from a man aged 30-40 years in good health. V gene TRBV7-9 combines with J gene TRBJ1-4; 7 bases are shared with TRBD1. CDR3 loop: CASSLQGNGEKLFF. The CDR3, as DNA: TGTGCCAGCAGCCTACAGGGGAACGGTGAAAAACTGTTTTTT. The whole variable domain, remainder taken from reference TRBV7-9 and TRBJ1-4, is DTGVSQNPRHKITKRGQNVTFRCDPISEHNRLYWYRQTLGQGPEFLTYFQNEAQLEKSRLLSDRFSAERPKGSFSTLEIQRTEQGDSAMYLCASSLQGNGEKLFFGSGTQLSVL.